This is a list of T cell receptor beta chains from one sample in a study of Graves' ophthalmopathy and Graves' hyperthyroidism. TCRdb re-analysed the multiplex PCR reads in MiXCR, keeping a single row per CDR3 protein. Of 600,000 to 950,000 distinct CDR3 sequences in the sample, roughly two fifths were seen once. Sample: peripheral blood. The source of these receptors is an adult man with Graves' ophthalmopathy. Both conserved end residues are part of each CDR3. The order of the fields is J gene, V gene, D gene, clone size, CDR3 protein, CDR3 DNA. D genes are given only for firm matches. Size is stated for part of the rows, as once, few or many counts, or as a class when the clone is expanded.

j_call: TRBJ2-2
v_call: TRBV25-1
d_call: -
clone_size: -
cdr3_aa: CASSEVSWGAGKLFF
cdr3_nt: TGTGCCAGCAGTGAAGTTTCGTGGGGTGCCGGGAAGCTGTTTTTT

j_call: TRBJ1-1
v_call: TRBV11-2
d_call: -
clone_size: -
cdr3_aa: CASSPVTPSTEAFF
cdr3_nt: TGTGCCAGCTCACCAGTCACACCTTCCACTGAAGCTTTCTTT

j_call: TRBJ2-2
v_call: TRBV10-3
d_call: TRBD1
clone_size: few
cdr3_aa: CATNPDRGRGELFF
cdr3_nt: TGTGCCACAAACCCCGACAGGGGACGCGGGGAGCTGTTTTTT

j_call: TRBJ2-5
v_call: TRBV24-1
d_call: TRBD2
clone_size: -
cdr3_aa: CASHREAEEETQYF
cdr3_nt: TGTGCCAGCCACCGGGAGGCGGAGGAGGAGACCCAGTACTTC

j_call: TRBJ2-7
v_call: TRBV7-2
d_call: -
clone_size: many
cdr3_aa: CASSFLQSEQYF
cdr3_nt: TGTGCCAGCAGCTTTCTCCAGAGCGAGCAGTACTTC

j_call: TRBJ1-4
v_call: TRBV7-9
d_call: TRBD1
clone_size: -
cdr3_aa: CASSLGQGWEKLFF
cdr3_nt: TGTGCCAGCAGCTTAGGACAGGGGTGGGAAAAACTGTTTTTT

j_call: TRBJ1-5
v_call: TRBV11-2
d_call: TRBD1
clone_size: -
cdr3_aa: CASSQRDRGPGQPQHF
cdr3_nt: TGTGCCAGCAGCCAACGGGACAGGGGGCCGGGGCAGCCCCAGCATTTT

j_call: TRBJ2-2
v_call: TRBV7-6
d_call: -
clone_size: -
cdr3_aa: CASSLGTVITGELFF
cdr3_nt: TGTGCCAGCAGCTTAGGGACAGTAATCACCGGGGAGCTGTTTTTT

j_call: TRBJ1-6
v_call: TRBV20-1
d_call: TRBD1
clone_size: -
cdr3_aa: CSAQFDYRGWNSPLHF
cdr3_nt: TGCAGTGCTCAGTTCGACTACAGGGGTTGGAATTCACCCCTCCACTTT

j_call: TRBJ1-2
v_call: TRBV25-1
d_call: -
clone_size: -
cdr3_aa: CASGEGYTF
cdr3_nt: TGTGCCAGCGGTGAGGGCTACACCTTC